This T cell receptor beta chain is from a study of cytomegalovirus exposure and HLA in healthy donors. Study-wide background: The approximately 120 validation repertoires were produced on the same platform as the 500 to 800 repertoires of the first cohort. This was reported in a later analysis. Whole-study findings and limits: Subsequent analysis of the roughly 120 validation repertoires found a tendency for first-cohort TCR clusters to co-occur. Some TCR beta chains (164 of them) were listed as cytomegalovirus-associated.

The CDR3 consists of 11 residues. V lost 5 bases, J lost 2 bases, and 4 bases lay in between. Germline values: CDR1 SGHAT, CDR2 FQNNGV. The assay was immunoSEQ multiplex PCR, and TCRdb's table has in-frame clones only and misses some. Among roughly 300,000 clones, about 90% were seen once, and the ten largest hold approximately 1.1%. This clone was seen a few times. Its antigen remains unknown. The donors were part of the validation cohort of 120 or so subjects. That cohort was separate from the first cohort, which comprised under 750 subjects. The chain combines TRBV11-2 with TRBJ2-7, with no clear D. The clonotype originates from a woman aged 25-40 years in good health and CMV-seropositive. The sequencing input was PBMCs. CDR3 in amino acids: CASSRTYEQYF. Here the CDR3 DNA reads TGTGCCAGCAGCCGAACCTACGAGCAGTACTTC.